This is a list of T cell receptor beta chains from one sample in a study of identical twins. TCRdb re-called the 5' RACE reads with MiXCR, one entry per CDR3 protein. This sample yields fewer than 250,000 distinct CDR3 sequences, of which less than 20% are seen a single time; 35% to 45% belongs to the top ten. These records were also assigned to another study, of T cells expressing NK-cell markers.

Sequencing used CD8+ T cells sorted from blood. All receptors come from a woman aged 18-30 years in good health. Each CDR3 is given with its conserved first and last residue. D genes are given only for firm matches. Size is omitted from some rows. Given values are once, few, many or a class for expanded clones.

clone size	D gene	V gene	J gene	CDR3 DNA	CDR3 protein
.	.	TRBV20-1	TRBJ2-7	TGCAGTGCTAGAGATGACGGCTACGAGCAGTACTTC	CSARDDGYEQYF
few	.	TRBV20-1	TRBJ2-5	TGCAGTGCTACAGCGGAGGAGACCCAGTACTTC	CSATAEETQYF
few	.	TRBV6-2/TRBV6-3	TRBJ1-5	TGTGCCAGCTCAGGCCCGGGGGGAACGGCACGTCAGCCCCAGCATTTT	CASSGPGGTARQPQHF
few	.	TRBV15	TRBJ2-2	TGTGCCACCAAGGGGTCCATAGACTGGACCGGGGAGCTGTTTTTT	CATKGSIDWTGELFF
.	.	TRBV6-1	TRBJ1-4	TGTGCCAGCAGTCCGATGACAGTGAGGGTTGAAAAACTGTTTTTT	CASSPMTVRVEKLFF
.	.	TRBV12-3/TRBV12-4	TRBJ1-1	TGTGCCAGCAGTTTGGGGGGGCCGGGGACTGAAGCTTTCTTT	CASSLGGPGTEAFF
.	TRBD1	TRBV6-1	TRBJ1-2	TGTGCCAGCAGCAGGGACAGCTTCTATGGCTACACCTTC	CASSRDSFYGYTF
few	.	TRBV13	TRBJ1-6	TGTGCCAGCAGCGAGGGGTTCGGGACCCTCCACTTT	CASSEGFGTLHF
.	.	TRBV21-1	TRBJ1-2	TGTGCCAGCATCCTCCCGTGCTACTATGGCTACACCTTC	CASILPCYYGYTF
.	TRBD2	TRBV4-1	TRBJ2-1	TGCGCCAGCAGCATTGAACCGGGACTAGTGAATGAGCAGTTCTTC	CASSIEPGLVNEQFF
.	.	TRBV6-5	TRBJ2-1	TGTGCCAGCAGTTACTCGAAATCCGGGGATGAGCAGTTCTTC	CASSYSKSGDEQFF
few	TRBD2	TRBV7-2	TRBJ2-1	TGTGCCAGCAGCTTCGGGCTAGCGGGAGGACGGTTCTACAATGAGCAGTTCTTC	CASSFGLAGGRFYNEQFF
.	.	TRBV4-3	TRBJ2-1	TGCGCCAGCAGCCCTGGGCAGGGTAATGAGCAGTTCTTC	CASSPGQGNEQFF
few	.	TRBV3-1	TRBJ2-7	TGTGCCAGCAGCCACAAGGGGTACCCCTACGAGCAGTACTTC	CASSHKGYPYEQYF
few	TRBD1	TRBV5-1	TRBJ2-7	TGCGCCAGCAGCATCCGGGACAGGGTAACCTACGAGCAGTACTTC	CASSIRDRVTYEQYF
.	.	TRBV29-1	TRBJ2-5	TGCAGCGTTTTGCACAGGAGAGAGACCCAGTACTTC	CSVLHRRETQYF
many	TRBD1	TRBV4-2	TRBJ2-1	TGTGCCAGCAGCCAACAGGGGGTTTCCTACAATGAGCAGTTCTTC	CASSQQGVSYNEQFF
.	TRBD1	TRBV7-9	TRBJ2-2	TGTGCCAGCACCCCGCCGACAGGGCCCGGGGAGCTGTTTTTT	CASTPPTGPGELFF
few	.	TRBV28	TRBJ1-4	TGTGCCAGCAGTTTATGGGACAGTTACGAGGAAAAACTGTTTTTT	CASSLWDSYEEKLFF
.	.	TRBV29-1	TRBJ2-7	TGCAGCGTTCGGGTCGACAGCTACGAGCAGTACTTC	CSVRVDSYEQYF
few	.	TRBV10-3	TRBJ2-6	TGTGCCATCAGTGGTGGCGGTGGGGCCAACGTCCTGACTTTC	CAISGGGGANVLTF
.	.	TRBV12-3/TRBV12-4	TRBJ1-2	TGTGCCAGCAGTAGGGGAGCCCTCTCGGGCTACACCTTC	CASSRGALSGYTF
few	.	TRBV9	TRBJ1-1	TGTGCCAGCAGCCCCGAGTGGCAGTCTCGGACTGAAGCTTTCTTT	CASSPEWQSRTEAFF
.	.	TRBV20-1	TRBJ2-7	TGCAGTGCTCCGCTGAGAGGGTTCGAGCAGTACTTC	CSAPLRGFEQYF
few	.	TRBV7-8	TRBJ2-3	TGTGCCAGCAGCTCAGGGGAGGGTACGCAGTATTTT	CASSSGEGTQYF
few	.	TRBV7-6	TRBJ2-1	TGTGCCAGCAGCTTAGCGGCCTATAGCGGCCGAACCTACAATGAGCAGTTCTTC	CASSLAAYSGRTYNEQFF
.	TRBD1	TRBV5-1	TRBJ1-5	TGCGCCAGCAGCTGGGGACAGGGGACGCCCCAGCATTTT	CASSWGQGTPQHF
once	.	TRBV20-1	TRBJ1-2	TGCAGTGTGGAGGGGACTAACTTC	CSVEGTNF
.	.	TRBV7-9	TRBJ2-3	TGTGCCAGCAGCTTAGGACCCAAAGGGGACACAGATACGCAGTATTTT	CASSLGPKGDTDTQYF
.	TRBD1	TRBV4-1	TRBJ2-4	TGCGCCAGCAGCCAAGAGGGACAGAGGGACATTCAGTACTTC	CASSQEGQRDIQYF
.	TRBD2	TRBV7-6	TRBJ2-1	TGTGCCAGCAGCTCCTCCGGGACTAGCGGAGAGGACTACAATGAGCAGTTCTTC	CASSSSGTSGEDYNEQFF
few	TRBD1	TRBV5-1	TRBJ1-1	TGCGCCAGCAGCTCCGGGACAGGGGGTGAAGCTTTCTTT	CASSSGTGGEAFF
.	.	TRBV27	TRBJ1-2	TGTGCCAGCGGCGGGGGGGCAAGGACTAACTATGGCTACACCTTC	CASGGGARTNYGYTF
few	TRBD1	TRBV7-9	TRBJ2-3	TGTGCCAGCAGCGACAGGGCAGAGGAGGCAGATACGCAGTATTTT	CASSDRAEEADTQYF
.	.	TRBV7-8	TRBJ2-1	TGTGCCAGCAGCTATCCCCTAGAGGGATCAAGGGGTAATGAGCAGTTCTTC	CASSYPLEGSRGNEQFF
.	.	TRBV20-1	TRBJ2-3	TGCAGTGCTAATCACCCGGGACTGAGCACAGATACGCAGTATTTT	CSANHPGLSTDTQYF
.	TRBD2	TRBV7-8	TRBJ2-1	TGTGCCAGCAGCTTATGGCCTAGCGGGAGTCCCGCCTACAATGAGCAGTTCTTC	CASSLWPSGSPAYNEQFF
.	.	TRBV29-1	TRBJ2-1	TGCAGCGTTGATTCGGGAGCGGATGAGCAGTTCTTC	CSVDSGADEQFF
.	.	TRBV4-3	TRBJ2-6	TGCGCCAGCAGCCAAGATTGGTCCACTGGGGCCAACGTCCTGACTTTC	CASSQDWSTGANVLTF
few	.	TRBV10-2	TRBJ2-7	TGCGCCAGCAAGCCGCAACTTAACTACGAGCAGTACTTC	CASKPQLNYEQYF
.	.	TRBV2	TRBJ1-5	TGTGCCAGCAGTGAAGCCAGGGGCGGGGAGCCCCAGCATTTT	CASSEARGGEPQHF
few	.	TRBV29-1	TRBJ1-1	TGCAGCGTTGAAGGTGTTACAGGGCGGGGGAACACTGAAGCTTTCTTT	CSVEGVTGRGNTEAFF
few	.	TRBV7-9	TRBJ2-5	TGTGCCAGCACCCCGGAGTGGGGAGAGACCCAGTACTTC	CASTPEWGETQYF
.	.	TRBV7-9	TRBJ2-1	TGTGCCAGCAGCGGGGGGCGGCCGTACAATGAGCAGTTCTTC	CASSGGRPYNEQFF
few	TRBD1	TRBV6-2/TRBV6-3	TRBJ2-7	TGTGCCACCGAATTGACAGGGGCGTACGAGCAGTACTTC	CATELTGAYEQYF
.	.	TRBV9	TRBJ2-7	TGTGCCAGCAGCCCTCCCCGGGCTAGCCGAGACGAGCAGTACTTC	CASSPPRASRDEQYF
.	.	TRBV20-1	TRBJ1-5	TGCAGTGCGTACTCCTATGGGCAGCCCCAGCATTTT	CSAYSYGQPQHF
few	TRBD2	TRBV20-1	TRBJ2-1	TGCAGTGCCCCACTAGCGCAGGCCTACAATGAGCAGTTCTTC	CSAPLAQAYNEQFF